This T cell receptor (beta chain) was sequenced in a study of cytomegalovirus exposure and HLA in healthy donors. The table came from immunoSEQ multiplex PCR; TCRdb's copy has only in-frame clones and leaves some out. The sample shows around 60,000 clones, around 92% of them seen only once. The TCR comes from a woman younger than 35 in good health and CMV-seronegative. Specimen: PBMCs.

CDR3: CASSFDGFSGNTIYF. Written as DNA, the CDR3 is TGTGCCAGCAGCTTCGACGGGTTCTCTGGAAACACCATATATTTT. The chain joins TRBV11-2 to TRBJ1-3; unclear D gene. The CDR3 runs 15 residues. V gave up 3 bases and J gave up 0 bases, with 9 bases separating them. Germline V lookup: CDR1 SGHAT, CDR2 FQNNGV. The full variable domain, completed using reference TRBV11-2 and TRBJ1-3, is EAGVAQSPRYKIIEKRQSVAFWCNPISGHATLYWYQQILGQGPKLLIQFQNNGVVDDSQLPKDRFSAERLKGVDSTLKIQPAKLEDSAVYLCASSFDGFSGNTIYFGEGSWLTVV.